This T cell receptor beta chain was identified during a study of cytomegalovirus exposure and HLA in healthy donors. Across the study: The approximately 120 validation repertoires were produced on the same platform as the approximately 670 repertoires of the first cohort. This was reported in a later analysis.

Broader study findings: Rare sequences made up most TCRs, while some public TCRs were found in many donors. The classifier reportedly diagnosed cytomegalovirus status with high sensitivity and specificity. Specificity of three CMV-associated chains for CMV antigens was verified in vitro.

Germline CDR1 and CDR2: KGHSH and LQKENI. V was cut by 1 base and J by 1 base, with 7 bases left in between. This CDR3 is built from 14 residues. This clone was counted ten times or more. Its antigen is unidentified. Other DNA sequences within the sample encode an identical CDR3. TCRdb's table, derived via immunoSEQ multiplex PCR, lists solely in-frame clones and lacks some. The data contain about 200,000 clones, 84% of them singletons. The chain has TRBV18 and TRBJ1-1, with D uncertain. This sequence was found in a woman aged 25 to 39 in good health and CMV-seropositive. The sequenced material came from PBMCs. CDR3 nucleotides: TGTGCCAGCTCACCACTTGAGGCGAACACTGAAGCTTTCTTT. Amino acids: CASSPLEANTEAFF.